A single sample gave rise to the 16 T cell receptor beta chains below, sequenced in a study of neoadjuvant nivolumab and ipilimumab in lung cancer. Profiled with immunoSEQ multiplex PCR; TCRdb holds only in-frame clones, not every one. The profile shows some 6,500 clones, 65% to 85% of them singletons. The sample was tumor tissue, taken after neoadjuvant nivolumab, alone or with ipilimumab, at or shortly before surgery. Receptors originate from an adult with non-small cell lung cancer.

This chain links TRBV11-2 with TRBJ2-1, with D hard to call. The V gene's germline CDR1 is SGHAT and CDR2 FQNNGV. The CDR3 has 15 residues. Deletions cut 4 bases from V and 0 bases from J, with 10 bases between. The CDR3 region has the DNA TGTGCCAGCAGCTCGACCCTCTCCTCCTACAATGAGCAGTTCTTC. Translating gives CASSSTLSSYNEQFF.

J is TRBJ2-7 and V is TRBV11-3, with 8 bases lining up with TRBD2. V lost 5 bases to trimming and J lost 7 bases; unmatched junction nucleotides: 13. The CDR3 extends over 15 amino acids. The V gene's germline CDR1 is SGHNT and CDR2 YENEEA. The CDR3 here is CASSPSRAGAGEQYF. CDR3 sequence (DNA): TGTGCCAGCAGCCCCTCCAGAGCGGGAGCGGGTGAGCAGTACTTC. Filled out from reference TRBV11-3 and TRBJ2-7, the complete variable domain reads EAGVVQSPRYKIIEKKQPVAFWCNPISGHNTLYWYLQNLGQGPELLIRYENEEAVDDSQLPKDRFSAERLKGVDSTLKIQPAELGDSAVYLCASSPSRAGAGEQYFGPGTRLTVT.

The chain uses TRBV6-5 and TRBJ1-2; unclear D gene. The CDR3 is 16 residues long. Germline V lookup: CDR1 MNHEY, CDR2 SVGAGI. The ends were cut back, 4 bases at V and 6 bases at J, with 21 bases in the middle. CDR3 nucleotides: TGTGCCAGCAGTTCCCTCACTCCAGAAAGTTTAGATGGCTACACCTTC. It is translated as CASSSLTPESLDGYTF.

The chain has TRBV4-1 and TRBJ2-7; no clear D gene. Trimming cost V 0 bases and J 2 bases, with 14 bases left between them. The CDR3 spans 16 residues. Germline-derived CDR1 and CDR2 are MGHRA and YSYEKL. The chain's CDR3 is CASSQDFGFTPYEQYF. The CDR3 DNA reads as TGCGCCAGCAGCCAAGATTTTGGGTTTACACCCTACGAGCAGTACTTC.

The chain links TRBV7-9 to TRBJ2-2; tentatively, D is TRBD2 (6 bases). Germline CDR1 reads SEHNR; CDR2 reads FQNEAQ (reference sequence). This CDR3 contains 13 residues. V lost 5 bases and J lost 6, with 10 bases in between. The CDR3 here is CASSPAGAGELFF. DNA of the CDR3: TGTGCCAGCAGCCCAGCGGGCGCCGGGGAGCTGTTTTTT.

This clone was seen more than once but under ten times. This chain links TRBV28 with TRBJ1-5; 8 nucleotides agree with TRBD1. V dropped 4 bases and J dropped 3; count of bases not matched to a gene: 8. The CDR3 is made up of 16 amino acids. CDR1 is MDHEN, CDR2 SYDVKM, per germline. Here the CDR3 DNA reads TGTGCCAGCAGTTCCAGGACAGGGACCTTCAATCAGCCCCAGCATTTT. Its translation: CASSSRTGTFNQPQHF.

The chain links TRBV7-8 to TRBJ2-3, with D hard to call. The CDR3 is 13 amino acids. V was cut by 4 bases and J by 2 bases, with 7 bases left in between. Germline lookup yields CDR1 SGHVS and CDR2 FQNEAQ. The CDR3 region has the DNA TGTGCCAGCAGCTCCGGATACACAGATACGCAGTATTTT. This translates into CASSSGYTDTQYF.

The chain recombines TRBV28 with TRBJ2-7; a possible D gene is TRBD2 (6 bases). The CDR3 length is 14 residues. With 4 bases removed from V and 5 bases from J, the gap between germline ends came to 15 bases. Germline V gene lookup returns CDR1 MDHEN and CDR2 SYDVKM. CDR3 amino acids: CASSYQGGGDEQYF. CDR3 sequence (DNA): TGTGCCAGCAGTTATCAAGGTGGAGGGGACGAGCAGTACTTC.

The chain recombines TRBV1 with TRBJ2-7; the table's D call, TRBD2, has no DNA check behind it. TRBV1 is tagged as a pseudogene. The CDR3 is made up of 17 amino acids. Here the CDR3 DNA reads TGCACCAGCAGCCAAGACCCTAGCGGGAGTTGCCCATACGAGCAGTACTTC. Its protein is CTSSQDPSGSCPYEQYF.

The chain joins TRBV6-1 to TRBJ2-3; D is undetermined. In germline, CDR1 is MNHNS, CDR2 SASEGT. This CDR3 has 14 residues. V lost 1 base and J lost 10, with 15 bases in between. The CDR3 loop is CASSEVTKLGSQYF. The CDR3, as DNA: TGTGCCAGCAGTGAAGTGACCAAACTGGGGTCGCAGTATTTT.

The gene calls are TRBV11-2 and TRBJ2-7; D unclear. Trimming removed 5 bases from V and 2 bases from J, with 16 bases in between. The CDR3 is 15 residues long. Germline-derived CDR1 and CDR2 are SGHAT and FQNNGV. The CDR3, as DNA: TGTGCCAGCAGCCCCCTCGCGGCTAGAGCCTACGAGCAGTACTTC. Its protein product is CASSPLAARAYEQYF. Combining the CDR3 with reference TRBV11-2 and TRBJ2-7 gives the whole variable domain EAGVAQSPRYKIIEKRQSVAFWCNPISGHATLYWYQQILGQGPKLLIQFQNNGVVDDSQLPKDRFSAERLKGVDSTLKIQPAKLEDSAVYLCASSPLAARAYEQYFGPGTRLTVT.

The chain carries TRBV28 and TRBJ1-1; perhaps TRBD1 as D (6 bases). The CDR3 covers 13 residues. Germline V lookup: CDR1 MDHEN, CDR2 SYDVKM. V shed 8 bases and J shed 6 bases, with 16 bases lying between them. DNA of the CDR3: TGTGCCAGCGGAGGGGGGGGGTTCCCTGAAGCTTTCTTT. Translating gives CASGGGGFPEAFF.

This rearrangement joins TRBV5-1 to TRBJ2-1; no reliable D call. CDR1 is SGHRS and CDR2 is YFSETQ in the germline V gene. V shed 1 base and J shed 9 bases, with 11 bases lying between them. There are 13 residues in the CDR3. The CDR3 nucleotides are TGCGCCAGCAGCTTGCAGCCCCCCACTGAGCAGTTCTTC. Its translation is CASSLQPPTEQFF.

This chain connects TRBV10-3 to TRBJ1-4; 9 nucleotides align to TRBD1. J gave up 4 bases and V 11 bases, and 5 bases lay outside the gene matches. CDR3 length: 13 residues. CDR1 and CDR2 (germline): ENHRY, SYGVKD. The CDR3 reads CAVRDRDNEKLFF. CDR3 DNA: TGTGCCGTTAGGGACAGGGATAATGAAAAACTGTTTTTT.

The chain carries TRBV6-4 and TRBJ1-1, with TRBD1 matching 8 bases. V gave up 5 bases and J gave up 4 bases; unmatched junction bases: 6. The CDR3 covers 14 residues. Per germline, CDR1 MRHNA and CDR2 SNTAGT. The CDR3 sequence is CASSQGAWSTEAFF. The CDR3 DNA sequence: TGTGCCAGCAGTCAGGGGGCCTGGAGCACTGAAGCTTTCTTT.

The chain recombines TRBV28 with TRBJ1-3; TRBD1 aligns across 8 bases. Germline CDR1 reads MDHEN; CDR2 reads SYDVKM. V trimming: 4 bases; J trimming: 0 bases; junction bases outside the gene matches: 5. The CDR3 has 16 residues. CDR3 DNA: TGTGCCAGCAGTTCCTTCACAGGGGGCTCTGGAAACACCATATATTTT. It specifies CASSSFTGGSGNTIYF.